This T cell receptor (beta chain) was sequenced in a study of shared clonotypes between healthy human individuals. As processed by the authors: Junction-only immunoSEQ data arrived without quality scores, meaning filtering differed. TCRdb's table, derived via immunoSEQ multiplex PCR, lists solely in-frame clones and lacks some. The DNA gave D and trimming, while V, J and clone size come from that table. The data contain around 2.1 million clones, almost 96% of them singletons. Regarding this clone: The antigen is undetermined.

Study conclusions and caveats: Naive subsets usually exceeded memory subsets in estimated richness.

Within Nashville, Tennessee resided all donors, each a Caucasian adult. This TCR was sampled from a man younger than 30 in good health. Sample: naive CD4+ T cells sorted from blood. The subset is: CD45RA+ positively selected.

Here the CDR3 reads CASRRTGIYGYTF. DNA of the CDR3: TGTGCCAGCAGGCGGACAGGGATTTATGGCTACACCTTC. The chain joins TRBV5-6 to TRBJ1-2; 8 bases map to TRBD1. This CDR3 is built from 13 residues. Germline CDR1 and CDR2: SGHDT and YYEEEE. Germline trimming cut 5 bases from V and 5 bases from J; bases unmatched to any gene: 5.